Presented here are 12 T cell receptor beta chains from one specimen sequenced in a study of blood T cell repertoires in COVID-19. Clones were sequenced by immunoSEQ multiplex PCR, and TCRdb holds only the in-frame ones, with some missing. Found here are tens of thousands of clones, approximately 80% of them singletons; the top ten hold less than 15%. Sequencing was performed on peripheral blood. Receptors were obtained from a man in his forties or fifties with COVID-19, enrolled during active disease.

J is TRBJ2-5 and V is TRBV5-4, with D tentatively TRBD1 (5 bases). This CDR3 region has 16 residues. The V end lost 0 bases, the J end lost 5 bases, and 17 bases lay between the germline ends. Per the germline V gene, CDR1 is SGHNT and CDR2 is YYREEE (reference sequence). The chain's CDR3 is CASSLGPRQGGETQYF. DNA for the CDR3: TGTGCCAGCAGCTTGGGGCCTCGGCAGGGTGGGGAGACCCAGTACTTC.

The rearrangement uses TRBV10-3 and TRBJ1-2, with 9 bases matching TRBD1. There are 13 residues in the CDR3. Germline V gives CDR1 ENHRY, CDR2 SYGVKD. This CDR3 reads CAIRQGESPGYTF. The CDR3 DNA is TGTGCAATACGACAGGGGGAGTCCCCTGGCTACACCTTC.

V gene TRBV7-9 combines with J gene TRBJ2-7; D remains ambiguous. The CDR3 length is 12 residues. Trimming took off 5 bases at V and 2 bases at J, with 7 bases between the two ends. Germline V gene sequence: CDR1 SEHNR, CDR2 FQNEAQ (reference sequence). CDR3 sequence reads: CASSPETYEQYF. Written as DNA, the CDR3 is TGTGCCAGCAGCCCGGAGACCTACGAGCAGTACTTC.

Remarks on this clone: This sample includes further DNA sequences coding for the same CDR3. The V gene is TRBV9, the J gene TRBJ2-3; D is ambiguous. Germline V gives CDR1 SGDLS, CDR2 YYNGEE. The CDR3 spans 14 residues. Trimming left V 0 bases short and J 0 bases short, with 5 bases between. CDR3 in amino acids: CASSVGGSTDTQYF. In nucleotides, the CDR3 is TGTGCCAGCAGCGTAGGAGGAAGCACAGATACGCAGTATTTT.

V is TRBV18 and J is TRBJ2-1; 8 bases line up with TRBD1. With 6 bases clipped from V and 6 bases from J, the junction kept 7 bases outside the gene matches. CDR3 length equals 14 residues. Germline lookup yields CDR1 KGHSH and CDR2 LQKENI. CDR3 amino acids: CASSAGTGINEQFF. CDR3 sequence (DNA): TGTGCCAGCTCCGCCGGGACAGGCATCAATGAGCAGTTCTTC.

The chain links TRBV9 to TRBJ2-2; D uncertain. This CDR3 has 16 residues. The V gene's germline CDR1 is SGDLS and CDR2 YYNGEE. Trimming pared 4 bases from V and 3 bases from J, leaving 16 bases between. The CDR3 region has the DNA TGTGCCAGCAGCTTCGCCGGTGCAATCGACACCGGGGAGCTGTTTTTT. It yields the protein CASSFAGAIDTGELFF.

The V call is TRBV4-3, the J call TRBJ2-7; 12 positions match TRBD2. CDR3 size: 17 residues. Losses at the gene ends were 0 bases for V and 1 base for J; bases not matched to a gene: 4. Germline V gene data show CDR1 as LGHNA and CDR2 as YSLEER. In DNA, the CDR3 is TGCGCCAGCAGCCAAGAGCCTAGCGGGGGGGTTTCCTACGAGCAGTACTTC. This codes for CASSQEPSGGVSYEQYF.

The rearrangement links TRBV5-1 to TRBJ2-2; 7 bases align to TRBD1. CDR3 length: 15 residues. Germline V gives CDR1 SGHRS, CDR2 YFSETQ. After removal of 0 bases from V and 7 bases from J, the junction contained 6 bases not matched to a gene. The CDR3 bases are TGCGCCAGCAGCTTGGGACAGGGTACCGTCGGGGAGCTGTTTTTT. Amino acids: CASSLGQGTVGELFF. Using reference TRBV5-1 and TRBJ2-2 for the parts outside the CDR3, the full variable domain is KAGVTQTPRYLIKTRGQQVTLSCSPISGHRSVSWYQQTPGQGLQFLFEYFSETQRNKGNFPGRFSGRQFSNSRSEMNVSTLELGDSALYLCASSLGQGTVGELFFGEGSRLTVL.

The chain recombines TRBV5-1 with TRBJ1-3; D gene uncertain. This CDR3 spans 13 amino acids. V dropped 6 bases and J dropped 7 bases, with 14 bases sitting between them. CDR1 is SGHRS, CDR2 YFSETQ, per germline. The DNA of the CDR3 is TGCGCCAGCAAGCAAGAGGCCGGGAACACCATATATTTT. This gives the protein CASKQEAGNTIYF. Full variable domain (rest looked up from reference TRBV5-1 and TRBJ1-3): KAGVTQTPRYLIKTRGQQVTLSCSPISGHRSVSWYQQTPGQGLQFLFEYFSETQRNKGNFPGRFSGRQFSNSRSEMNVSTLELGDSALYLCASKQEAGNTIYFGEGSWLTVV.

This clone came up a few times. The rearrangement uses TRBV6-5 and TRBJ1-2; possibly TRBD1 for D (6 bases). The ends were cut back, 5 bases at V and 4 bases at J, with 17 bases in the middle. The length of the CDR3 is 15 residues. Germline CDR1 and CDR2: MNHEY and SVGAGI. The CDR3 spells CASSLTGFFSYGYTF. The CDR3 coding sequence is TGTGCCAGCAGTCTAACAGGGTTTTTCTCCTATGGCTACACCTTC.

The chain uses TRBV12-3 or TRBV12-4 and TRBJ1-2; no clear D gene. Trimming cost V 3 bases and J 6 bases, with 11 bases left between them. The CDR3 is 13 amino acids. CDR3 in amino acids: CASSFWRNHGYTF. In DNA, the CDR3 is TGTGCCAGCAGTTTTTGGAGAAACCATGGCTACACCTTC.

The chain joins TRBV19 to TRBJ1-6, with 8 bases identical to TRBD1. CDR3 length: 14 residues. V shed 5 bases and J 10 bases; nucleotides not matched to a gene: 7. Looked up from germline, CDR1 is LNHDA and CDR2 is SQIVND (reference sequence). CDR3 loop: CASSATGGESPLHF. For the CDR3, the DNA is TGTGCCAGTAGTGCCACAGGGGGAGAATCACCCCTCCACTTT.